These 14 T cell receptor beta chains came from one sample sequenced in a study of STAT5B mutations in CD4+ large granular lymphocyte leukemia. Data came from immunoSEQ multiplex PCR; TCRdb stores just in-frame clones and leaves some out. The sample contains 45,000 or so clones, approximately 86% of which appear only once. Sequenced sample: CD4+ T cells from blood buffy coats. The source is a human donor in good health.

The chain couples TRBV5-1 to TRBJ2-1; 7 bases are shared with TRBD1. From germline, CDR1 is SGHRS and CDR2 YFSETQ. The ends lost 4 bases at V and 2 bases at J; junction bases unmatched: 6. The CDR3 length is 15 residues. In DNA, the CDR3 is TGCGCCAGCAGCGTACAGGGGCAAGCCTACAATGAGCAGTTCTTC. It is translated as CASSVQGQAYNEQFF.

The chain couples TRBV5-1 to TRBJ2-7; TRBD1 matches at 7 bases. The CDR3 runs 14 residues. Trimming took 2 bases from V and 1 from J; bases not matched to a gene: 3. CDR1 SGHRS and CDR2 YFSETQ come from the germline V gene. The CDR3 spells CASSFQGQSYEQYF. CDR3 coding DNA: TGCGCCAGCAGCTTCCAGGGACAGTCCTACGAGCAGTACTTC.

The chain couples TRBV7-3 to TRBJ1-1, with D hard to call. Trimming stripped 5 bases from V and 4 bases from J, with 11 bases between. Germline values: CDR1 SGHTA, CDR2 FQGTGA. The CDR3 runs 13 residues. The CDR3 coding sequence is TGTGCCAGCAGCCTCACAAGGGCCACTGAAGCTTTCTTT. Its protein is CASSLTRATEAFF.

The J gene is TRBJ2-2, the V gene TRBV6-5; no definite D call. The V gene lost 6 bases and the J gene lost 2 bases, with 10 bases spanning the gap. This CDR3 is built from 14 residues. From germline, CDR1 is MNHEY and CDR2 SVGAGI. CDR3 sequence reads: CASRMDRNTGELFF. The CDR3 DNA reads TGTGCCAGCAGGATGGACCGAAACACCGGGGAGCTGTTTTTT.

The chain links TRBV7-2 to TRBJ2-1; D is ambiguous. Germline V CDR1 and CDR2: SGHTA, FQGNSA. This CDR3 region has 12 residues. The V end lost 5 bases, the J end lost 10 bases, and 12 bases lay between the germline ends. The CDR3 sequence is CASSAPPREQFF. CDR3 DNA sequence: TGTGCCAGCAGCGCCCCCCCGAGGGAGCAGTTCTTC.

Only a few counts were recorded for this clone. This chain connects TRBV7-8 to TRBJ2-2; D possibly corresponds to TRBD1 (5 bases). V lost 3 bases, J lost 2 bases, and 13 bases lay in between. This CDR3 spans 16 amino acids. The germline V gene has CDR1 SGHVS and CDR2 FQNEAQ. CDR3 in amino acids: CASSFKQAGNTGELFF. The CDR3 DNA reads as TGTGCCAGCAGCTTTAAACAGGCTGGAAACACCGGGGAGCTGTTTTTT.

The rearrangement links TRBV7-9 to TRBJ1-3; TRBD1 aligns across 9 bases. Per the germline V gene, CDR1 is SEHNR and CDR2 is FQNEAQ (reference sequence). Trimming took 5 bases from V and 1 from J; bases not matched to a gene: 6. This CDR3 spans 16 amino acids. CDR3 protein: CASSAEQGASGNTIYF. In DNA form, the CDR3 reads TGTGCCAGCAGCGCTGAACAGGGGGCTTCTGGAAACACCATATATTTT.

The chain is built from TRBV2 and TRBJ2-3; TRBD2 aligns across 7 bases. Trimming at V came to 6 bases and at J to 0 bases, leaving 6 bases not matched to a gene. CDR3 length equals 15 residues. The germline V gene has CDR1 SNHLY and CDR2 FYNNEI. The CDR3 DNA follows: TGTGCCAGCAGCCTTAGCGGGCCGAGCACAGATACGCAGTATTTT. The encoded protein is CASSLSGPSTDTQYF.

The chain recombines TRBV27 with TRBJ2-1, with 9 bases identical to TRBD1. Germline loops: CDR1 MNHEY, CDR2 SMNVEV (reference sequence). V lost 7 bases, J lost 14 bases, and 15 bases stayed unmatched. This CDR3 has 14 amino acids. CDR3 protein: CASKSGTGWTEEFF. DNA for the CDR3: TGTGCCAGCAAATCGGGGACAGGGTGGACGGAGGAGTTCTTC.

This chain connects TRBV28 to TRBJ2-1; perhaps TRBD2 as D (5 bases). Per germline, CDR1 MDHEN and CDR2 SYDVKM. This CDR3 spans 12 amino acids. V gave up 2 bases and J gave up 8 bases, with 7 bases separating them. The CDR3 DNA reads as TGTGCCAGCAGTTTAGAGGGTTATGAGCAGTTCTTC. This translates into CASSLEGYEQFF. Full variable domain (remainder filled in from reference TRBV28 and TRBJ2-1): DVKVTQSSRYLVKRTGEKVFLECVQDMDHENMFWYRQDPGLGLRLIYFSYDVKMKEKGDIPEGYSVSREKKERFSLILESASTNQTSMYLCASSLEGYEQFFGPGTRLTVL.

This clone was found a few times. The chain joins TRBV4-1 to TRBJ1-1, with TRBD1 matching over 10 bases. V was clipped by 4 bases and J by 11 bases; unmatched bases: 13. This CDR3 spans 15 amino acids. Germline CDR1 MGHRA, CDR2 YSYEKL. The CDR3 nucleotides read TGCGCCAGCAGCCCCGGACGGGACAGGGGTATAAGCGCTTTCTTT. Amino acid sequence: CASSPGRDRGISAFF.

The chain has TRBV4-3 and TRBJ2-1; 13 bases fit TRBD2. The CDR3 covers 15 residues. From germline, CDR1 is LGHNA and CDR2 YSLEER. The trim removed 3 bases at V and 8 bases at J, leaving 4 bases unmatched. Here the CDR3 DNA reads TGCGCCAGCAGCCAGGGACTAGCGGGGCGGGATGAGCAGTTCTTC. As protein: CASSQGLAGRDEQFF.

As DNA, the CDR3 is TGTGCCAGCAGCCAAGTCCGTCCCGGGACTAGCGGGACCTTCTCCTACGAGCAGTACTTC. Its translation is CASSQVRPGTSGTFSYEQYF. This sequence joins TRBV4-2 and TRBJ2-5; 13 bases match TRBD2. With the DNA end fitting TRBJ2-7 better, the J assignment may be wrong. Germline V lookup: CDR1 LGHNA, CDR2 YNFKEQ. The CDR3 covers 20 residues.

The V and J genes are TRBV11-2 and TRBJ2-3; the match to TRBD2 covers 9 bases. Trimming removed 1 base from V and 2 bases from J; junction bases left unmatched: 4. The germline CDR1 and CDR2 sequences are SGHAT and FQNNGV. This CDR3 comprises 16 residues. Here the CDR3 reads CASSLVPSGITDTQYF. The CDR3 DNA reads as TGTGCCAGCAGCTTAGTGCCTAGCGGGATCACAGATACGCAGTATTTT.